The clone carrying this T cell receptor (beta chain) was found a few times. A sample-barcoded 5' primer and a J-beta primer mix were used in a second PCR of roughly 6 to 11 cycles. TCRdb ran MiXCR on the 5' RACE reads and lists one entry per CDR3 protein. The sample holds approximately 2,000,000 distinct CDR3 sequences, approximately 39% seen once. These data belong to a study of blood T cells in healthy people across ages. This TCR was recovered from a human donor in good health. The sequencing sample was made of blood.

The CDR3 reads CSVVVRGMNTEAFF. CDR3 sequence (DNA): TGCAGCGTTGTGGTGAGGGGCATGAACACTGAAGCTTTCTTT. This chain connects TRBV29-1 to TRBJ1-1, with D perhaps TRBD1 (5 bases). V lost 4 bases and J 0 bases, leaving 12 bases between the germline ends. Germline CDR1 and CDR2: SQVTM and ANQGSEA. The CDR3 consists of 14 residues.